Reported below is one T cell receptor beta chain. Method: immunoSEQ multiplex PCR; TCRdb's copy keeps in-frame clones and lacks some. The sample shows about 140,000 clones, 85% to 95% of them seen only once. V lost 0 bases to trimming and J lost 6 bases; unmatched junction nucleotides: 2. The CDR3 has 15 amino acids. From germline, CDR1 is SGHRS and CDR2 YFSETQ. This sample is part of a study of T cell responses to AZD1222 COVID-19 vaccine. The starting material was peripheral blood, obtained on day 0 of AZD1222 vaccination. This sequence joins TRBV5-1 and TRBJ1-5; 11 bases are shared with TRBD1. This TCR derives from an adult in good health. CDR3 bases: TGCGCCAGCAGCTTGGCGGGACAGGGGGGTCAGCCCCAGCATTTT. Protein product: CASSLAGQGGQPQHF.